Listed here are 15 T cell receptor beta chains from one sample, sequenced in a study of blood T cell repertoires in COVID-19. The method was immunoSEQ multiplex PCR; TCRdb's version includes in-frame clones alone and lacks a portion of them. The table includes fewer than 350,000 clones, around 87% detected once. The sequenced material came from peripheral blood. These receptors were collected from a woman aged 45-59 years who had recovered from COVID-19.

In its sample, this clone was seen many times. V and J are TRBV14 and TRBJ2-3; tentative D call: TRBD2 (5 bases). The CDR3 has 13 residues. V lost 4 bases and J 2 bases, leaving 7 bases between the germline ends. Per the germline V gene, CDR1 is SGHDN and CDR2 is FVKESK. The CDR3 reads CASSPGNTDTQYF. In DNA form, the CDR3 reads TGTGCCAGCAGCCCCGGGAACACAGATACGCAGTATTTT. Together with reference TRBV14 and TRBJ2-3, the CDR3 gives the full variable domain: EAGVTQFPSHSVIEKGQTVTLRCDPISGHDNLYWYRRVMGKEIKFLLHFVKESKQDESGMPNNRFLAERTGGTYSTLKVQPAELEDSGVYFCASSPGNTDTQYFGPGTRLTVL.

The V call is TRBV10-3, the J call TRBJ2-7, with 9 bases fitting TRBD1. Germline V CDR1 and CDR2: ENHRY, SYGVKD. V shed 2 bases and J 7 bases; nucleotides not matched to a gene: 18. CDR3 size: 18 residues. The CDR3 spells CAISEMTGGYFRRPEQYF. CDR3 nucleotides: TGTGCCATCAGTGAGATGACAGGGGGGTATTTTAGACGGCCGGAGCAGTACTTC.

This rearrangement joins TRBV19 to TRBJ1-2; 7 bases are a match to TRBD1. CDR3 size: 14 residues. The V gene's germline CDR1 is LNHDA and CDR2 SQIVND (reference sequence). V lost 5 bases and J lost 5; bases outside the gene matches: 8. The CDR3 sequence: CASSPMGTDYGYTF. The CDR3 DNA reads TGTGCCAGTAGTCCCATGGGGACAGATTATGGCTACACCTTC.

The chain has TRBV19 and TRBJ1-1; possible D gene TRBD1, 5 bases. The ends were cut back, 3 bases at V and 4 bases at J, with 12 bases in the middle. The CDR3 loop spans 14 amino acids. CDR1 is LNHDA and CDR2 is SQIVND in the germline V gene (reference sequence). The CDR3 DNA sequence: TGTGCCAGTAGTATCGGGGGGTTACCCACTGAAGCTTTCTTT. It translates to CASSIGGLPTEAFF.

The genes are TRBV6-2 or TRBV6-3 and TRBJ1-5; D uncertain. Trimming left V 2 bases short and J 2 bases short, with 16 bases between. The CDR3 has 17 amino acids. CDR1 MNHEY and CDR2 SVGEGT come from the germline V gene. Here the CDR3 reads CASSYDPRGGGNQPQHF. For the CDR3, the DNA is TGTGCCAGCAGTTACGACCCTCGGGGTGGCGGCAATCAGCCCCAGCATTTT.

This chain joins TRBV3-1 (or the pseudogene TRBV3-2) and TRBJ2-7; possible D gene TRBD1, 5 bases. CDR1 is LGHDT and CDR2 is YNNKEL in the germline V gene (reference sequence). V dropped 0 bases and J dropped 12 bases, with 15 bases sitting between them. This CDR3 contains 13 residues. The CDR3 nucleotides read TGTGCCAGCAGCCAAGAAATTAGACAGCCCCCGTACTTC. Residues: CASSQEIRQPPYF.

The CDR3 is CASSPTGTGLYNEQFF. CDR3 DNA: TGTGCCAGCAGCCCTACCGGGACAGGGCTCTACAATGAGCAGTTCTTC. The rearrangement links TRBV4-2 to TRBJ2-1; 9 positions match TRBD1. The CDR3 length is 16 residues. Germline assignment: CDR1 LGHNA and CDR2 YNFKEQ. With 4 bases clipped from V and 3 bases from J, the junction kept 7 bases outside the gene matches.

J is TRBJ2-1 and V is TRBV14, with D tentatively TRBD2 (6 bases). CDR3 size: 12 residues. The ends were cut back, 10 bases at V and 6 bases at J, with 13 bases in the middle. The germline gives CDR1 SGHDN, CDR2 FVKESK. CDR3 sequence: CATSKGGNEQFF. DNA of the CDR3: TGTGCCACCTCGAAGGGAGGCAATGAGCAGTTCTTC. Complete variable domain (other parts from reference TRBV14 and TRBJ2-1): EAGVTQFPSHSVIEKGQTVTLRCDPISGHDNLYWYRRVMGKEIKFLLHFVKESKQDESGMPNNRFLAERTGGTYSTLKVQPAELEDSGVYFCATSKGGNEQFFGPGTRLTVL.

The chain joins TRBV3-1 (or the pseudogene TRBV3-2) to TRBJ1-6, with D hard to call. CDR1 and CDR2 from the germline V gene are LGHDT and YNNKEL (reference sequence). This CDR3 is built from 13 residues. The ends were cut back, 6 bases at V and 6 bases at J, with 9 bases in the middle. CDR3 region: CASRDLTNSPLHF. In nucleotides, the CDR3 is TGTGCCAGCAGGGACTTGACTAATTCACCCCTCCACTTT.

In this sample, this clone turned up once. The chain combines TRBV6-2 or TRBV6-3 with TRBJ2-5; D may be TRBD2 (6 bases). V shed 2 bases and J shed 2 bases, with 9 bases lying between them. CDR3 length: 14 residues. The V gene's germline CDR1 is MNHEY and CDR2 SVGEGT. The CDR3 sequence: CASSYGGAQETQYF. In nucleotides, the CDR3 is TGTGCCAGCAGTTACGGCGGGGCTCAAGAGACCCAGTACTTC.

This clone was found a few times. The chain employs TRBV3-1 (or the pseudogene TRBV3-2) and TRBJ2-6; TRBD1 aligns across 8 bases. Germline CDR1 is LGHDT and CDR2 is YNNKEL (reference sequence). V gave up 2 bases and J gave up 2 bases; unmatched junction bases: 8. This CDR3 has 18 residues. CDR3 amino acids: CASSQTRDRRPGANVLTF. As DNA, the CDR3 is TGTGCCAGCAGCCAAACCCGGGACAGGCGCCCTGGGGCCAACGTCCTGACTTTC.

J is TRBJ1-2 and V is TRBV6-5; 9 bases map to TRBD1. Germline V lookup: CDR1 MNHEY, CDR2 SVGAGI. This CDR3 has 15 residues. V trimming: 6 bases; J trimming: 8 bases; junction bases outside the gene matches: 13. The CDR3 region is CASSQNLQGAQGYTF. CDR3 nucleotides: TGTGCCAGCAGCCAAAACTTACAGGGGGCGCAAGGCTACACCTTC.

V and J are TRBV3-1 (or the pseudogene TRBV3-2) and TRBJ2-7; 10 bases are a match to TRBD1. V dropped 4 bases and J dropped 4; count of bases not matched to a gene: 7. There are 15 residues in the CDR3. In germline, CDR1 is LGHDT, CDR2 YNNKEL (reference sequence). CDR3: CASSRPGTGAYEQYF. The CDR3 coding sequence is TGTGCCAGCAGCCGACCCGGGACAGGGGCTTACGAGCAGTACTTC.

V and J are TRBV14 and TRBJ1-2; D gene ambiguous. This CDR3 has 12 amino acids. Trimming cost V 4 bases and J 8 bases, with 11 bases left between them. Germline V CDR1 and CDR2: SGHDN, FVKESK. The CDR3 is CASSPDARGYTF. The CDR3 DNA follows: TGTGCCAGCAGCCCGGATGCTAGGGGCTACACCTTC.

The V call is TRBV19, the J call TRBJ1-6, with D hard to call. CDR1 and CDR2 (germline): LNHDA, SQIVND (reference sequence). This CDR3 has 15 amino acids. Trimming removed 2 bases from V and 5 bases from J, with 10 bases in between. The CDR3 here is CASSISRRDNSPLHF. The CDR3 DNA is TGTGCCAGTAGTATAAGTAGGCGGGATAATTCACCCCTCCACTTT.